The rows below give T cell receptor beta chains drawn from one sample of a study of blood T cell repertoires in COVID-19. Sequenced by immunoSEQ multiplex PCR; TCRdb stores in-frame clones only, minus some. In the table there are approximately 260,000 clones, approximately 90% of which are singletons. Sequenced sample: PBMCs or T cells enriched from blood (not recorded which). Every receptor here comes from a woman younger than 30 who had recovered from COVID-19. Both conserved end residues are trimmed from each CDR3. Fields, in order: CDR3 length, J gene, V gene, CDR3 protein.

length: 10; J: TRBJ2-7; V: TRBV2; CDR3: ASTGGSYEQY
length: 13; J: TRBJ1-1; V: TRBV7-9; CDR3: ASSPQTGVNTEAF
length: 12; J: TRBJ2-7; V: TRBV28; CDR3: ASSSIDSHYEQY
length: 11; J: TRBJ2-3; V: TRBV18; CDR3: ASSPPLTDTQY
length: 15; J: TRBJ2-7; V: TRBV7-3; CDR3: ASSLGPPGGGAYEQY
length: 11; J: TRBJ2-2; V: TRBV6-4; CDR3: ASSERDTGELF
length: 13; J: TRBJ2-7; V: TRBV28; CDR3: ASSLAGQGTYEQY
length: 10; J: TRBJ2-7; V: TRBV21-1; CDR3: ASSKEGGEQY
length: 11; J: TRBJ1-4; V: TRBV28; CDR3: ASEDRGGEKLF
length: 14; J: TRBJ1-5; V: TRBV7-2; CDR3: ASSFGQGRGNQPQH
length: 13; J: TRBJ2-7; V: TRBV9; CDR3: ASSAGTSGDYEQY
length: 14; J: TRBJ1-1; V: TRBV15; CDR3: ATSRRTGYMNTEAF
length: 14; J: TRBJ1-1; V: TRBV7-9; CDR3: ASRPEWGQGNTEAF
length: 12; J: TRBJ1-2; V: TRBV27; CDR3: ASSWRGINYGYT
length: 15; J: TRBJ2-3; V: TRBV9; CDR3: ASARLGAGEITDTQY
length: 11; J: TRBJ1-2; V: TRBV4-1; CDR3: ASSGQGTSGYT